Included here is one T cell receptor beta chain sequence, with context. Its cognate antigen has yet to be identified. Base qualities are not provided; no much larger clone lies one nucleotide away. Multiplex touch-down PCR with a mixed TRB-A/B primer pool was used to amplify rearranged TRB sequences covering the V, D and J segments. Illumina adapters and sample indices were attached to the amplicons in two consecutive PCR reactions using Phusion HS II polymerase. Amplicons were gel-purified using the NucleoSpin Gel and PCR Clean-up kit and were subsequently checked with Qubit and an Agilent 2100 Bioanalyzer. Libraries were sequenced on an Illumina MiSeq using 600-cycle, single-indexed, paired-end runs. From the authors' description of their analysis: MiXCR versions 2.12 and 3.0.5 were used to process the TRB sequences. Each unique CDR3 nucleotide sequence was counted as one clone, and only productive sequences with at least two reads were retained. The repertoire metrics were Shannon diversity, evenness, clonality (calculated as one minus evenness), and diversity profiles parameterized by alpha from 0 to 5. The IGoR algorithm was used to compute generation probabilities of clones in paired pre- and post-chemotherapy samples. TCRdb applied fastp at Q25 and MiXCR to the public reads, then kept only in-frame beta chains. Rows with one shared CDR3 protein collapse into an entry with the most common genes and DNA. It is TCRdb's table, rather than the study itself, that gives the V and J calls and clone size. In all, the sample holds thousands of distinct CDR3 sequences, and around 20% of those were seen once. Around 24% of the sample is taken by the ten largest.

This specimen comes from a study of T cell repertoires in aging, cancer and after chemotherapy (dated 2019 in TCRdb). Study-wide context: Donors were distributed across six age groups ranging from 30 or younger to 70 or older, with at least three individuals included per group. Paired pre- and post-chemotherapy samples in the solid tumor group came from brain tumor (glioblastoma) patients receiving temozolomide-based therapy. The complete dataset included 7.5 million to 9.5 million TCR reads. Peripheral blood TCR beta repertoires from healthy donors and cancer patients were profiled to examine immunoaging and T cell reconstitution after chemotherapy. A cohort of roughly 220 cancer patients (around 93 with hematological and around 130 with solid cancers) was assembled, and about 95 healthy donors were included as a reference group.

TCR beta rearrangements were amplified from genomic DNA extracted from peripheral blood rather than from sorted cells or RNA. V has 1 base trimmed and J has 8 bases trimmed; junction bases matching no gene number 6. Including cysteine and phenylalanine, the CDR3 has 15 amino acids. Only the CDR3 region is kept as DNA, spanning 45 bases read in frame from base 1. CDR1 LGHNA and CDR2 YSLEER are derived from the germline V gene. On the study overall, not on this receptor specifically: Compared with age-matched healthy donors, untreated patients with either hematological or solid cancers had significantly lower TCR diversity in the blood along with higher clonality. Declining TCR diversity with age in healthy donors was mainly explained by loss of richness; in cancer patients, loss of evenness also contributed. The authors noted that the repertoire data do not allow conclusions about immunological memory after chemotherapy. Median generation probability increased over the chemotherapy interval in both cancer cohorts, suggesting repertoire reconstitution through rebound thymic output.

This chain is built from TRBV4-3 and TRBJ2-1; the central 9 bases match TRBD2. The material sequenced was blood. This TCR was sampled from a human donor with a solid tumor. The DNA sequence is given as TGCGCCAGCAGCCAAGGACTAGCGGCCTTTGATGAGCAGTTCTTC. The encoded protein is CASSQGLAAFDEQFF.